This T cell receptor beta chain derives from a study of blood T cell repertoires in COVID-19 (TCRdb year 2020). As for the study more broadly: The collaborator samples originated in the United States, Italy and Spain and spanned the acute and convalescent phases of COVID-19. Samples came from the ongoing ImmuneRACE study (first 160 participants) plus 1,254 subjects from 6 global collaborators. The repertoires were released in a freely available public database intended as a resource for research on the immune response to SARS-CoV-2. HLA class I and class II types, where available, came from metadata supplied by the sample provider rather than from assay-based typing. Deeply sampled blood TCRbeta repertoires from subjects exposed to, actively infected with, or recovered from COVID-19 were included in the dataset. Sample metadata almost always included a de-identified subject ID, COVID-19 status, age in years and sex. The prospective study material was composed of cDNA or gDNA derived from T cells, B-cell-depleted T cells, or PBMCs.

CDR1 and CDR2 were assigned from the germline V gene as SNHLY and FYNNEI. The CDR3 covers 13 residues, taking in both the cysteine and the phenylalanine. Only the CDR3 portion is preserved as DNA: 39 bases, with reading frame beginning at the first base. The V and J ends are trimmed by 5 bases and 8 bases, leaving 15 bases between them. What the research found in general, with its limitations: How much clinical and demographic metadata was included differed by source and by participant, and the metadata was provided uncurated.

In the prospective study, participants were 18 to 89 years old, resided in 25 or so geographic areas of the United States, and were enrolled through a virtual design. Cohort assignment in the prospective study relied on participant-reported clinical history from a screening survey and a study questionnaire. Recovered participants in ImmuneRACE Cohort 3 were defined as having two consecutive negative NP/OP PCR tests, clearance from a healthcare professional, or resolution of symptoms. In the prospective study, mobile phlebotomists collected whole blood, serum and a nasopharyngeal or oropharyngeal swab from each participant. Prospective study participants could optionally give additional blood draws and questionnaires over a 2-month period. Before DNA extraction, blood samples from the prospective study were shipped at room temperature or frozen. TCRbeta CDR3 regions were amplified from genomic DNA by means of the immunoSEQ Assay, a bias-controlled multiplex PCR. Per the source publication's procedure: Nucleated cell counts per sample were estimated from amplification of reference gene primers within the assay. Sequence reads were collapsed and filtered to measure the absolute abundance of every unique TCRbeta CDR3 rearrangement. For each sample, productive Simpson clonality was calculated by taking the square root of Simpson's diversity index across productive rearrangements. The clones in this table, taken by TCRdb from immuneACCESS, are in-frame only. Not every clone is retained; where verified, under half of the shortfall comes from an unresolved V gene, and the cause of the rest is unknown. The DNA gave D and trimming, while V, J and clone size come from that table. The sample table contains approximately 200,000 clones; only one count was recorded for around 82% of them. The ten biggest clones cover roughly 10% of the sample.

A note on this clone: There is no known antigen for this receptor. Base qualities are missing; no much larger clone stands one base away.

What was sequenced was PBMCs or T cells enriched from blood (not recorded which). The chain is encoded by TRBV2 joined to TRBJ1-1; tentative D gene TRBD1, with 5 bases matching. The origin of this receptor is a man aged 40-49 years who had recovered from COVID-19. CDR3 loop: CASSFTGGGEAFF. The bases read TGTGCCAGCAGTTTTACTGGGGGAGGAGAAGCTTTCTTT.